This entry lists 30 T cell receptor beta chains sequenced from one sample in a study of T cell repertoires in cytomegalovirus infection. TCRdb called the reads again in MiXCR, with one record for every CDR3 protein. The data hold 150,000 to 190,000 distinct CDR3 sequences, with around 22% observed a single time. The source material was PBMCs. These receptors were taken from a human donor in good health (CMV status not recorded). Some clones in this sample may be carry-over from other donors' samples.

This clonotype was recorded many times. CDR3 sequence reads: CASSRGGTGDNEQFF. The CDR3 DNA reads as TGTGCCAGCAGCCGAGGGGGGACAGGTGACAATGAGCAGTTCTTC. This sequence joins TRBV7-2 and TRBJ2-1, with 8 positions matching TRBD1. Germline V lookup: CDR1 SGHTA, CDR2 FQGNSA. The CDR3 runs 15 residues. The ends lost 5 bases at V and 5 bases at J; junction bases unmatched: 8.

This clonotype was counted only a few times. The CDR3 nucleotides are TGTGCCAGCAGCGACCGGGACAGCTACAATGAGCAGTTCTTC. Translating it yields CASSDRDSYNEQFF. This rearrangement joins TRBV6-6 to TRBJ2-1, with 7 bases lining up with TRBD1. The germline V gene has CDR1 MNHNY and CDR2 SVGAGI (reference sequence). Trimming at V came to 6 bases and at J to 3 bases, leaving 5 bases not matched to a gene. The CDR3 loop spans 14 amino acids.

The V call is TRBV14, the J call TRBJ2-3; D is ambiguous. CDR3 length: 14 amino acids. Germline CDR1 reads SGHDN; CDR2 reads FVKESK. With 3 bases removed from V and 6 bases from J, the gap between germline ends came to 13 bases. The CDR3 DNA follows: TGTGCCAGCAGCCAGTCCCCTAGAACCGATACGCAGTATTTT. This translates into CASSQSPRTDTQYF.

The gene calls are TRBV7-9 and TRBJ1-1; perhaps TRBD1 as D (6 bases). In germline, CDR1 is SEHNR, CDR2 FQNEAQ (reference sequence). The CDR3 has 14 residues. The ends were cut back, 1 base at V and 3 bases at J, with 9 bases in the middle. CDR3 residues: CASSLGGAYTEAFF. The CDR3 coding sequence is TGTGCCAGCAGCTTAGGGGGGGCTTACACTGAAGCTTTCTTT.

In regard to this clonotype: A much larger clone sits a single nucleotide away, making a read error possible. The chain recombines TRBV7-2 with TRBJ1-5; TRBD1 matches 7 bases. From germline, CDR1 is SGHTA and CDR2 FQGNSA. Germline trimming cut 5 bases from V and 0 bases from J; bases unmatched to any gene: 13. The CDR3 loop spans 18 amino acids. Here the CDR3 DNA reads TGTGCCAGCAGCGTTCCGGGACAGAGAGGGGATAGCAATCAGCCCCAGCATTTT. It translates to CASSVPGQRGDSNQPQHF. The entire variable domain, with the rest obtained from reference TRBV7-2 and TRBJ1-5, is as follows: GAGVSQSPSNKVTEKGKDVELRCDPISGHTALYWYRQSLGQGLEFLIYFQGNSAPDKSGLPSDRFSAERTGGSVSTLTIQRTQQEDSAVYLCASSVPGQRGDSNQPQHFGDGTRLSIL.

With regard to this clonotype: A much larger clone lies a single base off, so this may be a read error. V gene TRBV6-2 or TRBV6-3 combines with J gene TRBJ2-1; TRBD1 matches 8 bases. From germline, CDR1 is MNHEY and CDR2 SVGEGT. This CDR3 region has 14 residues. The trim removed 7 bases at V and 8 bases at J, leaving 10 bases unmatched. The chain's CDR3 is CASKGDRSFYEQFF. The DNA of the CDR3 is TGTGCCAGCAAAGGGGACAGGTCCTTTTATGAGCAGTTCTTC.

Remarks on this clonotype: A much larger clone sits a single nucleotide away, making a read error possible. The chain is built from TRBV11-2 and TRBJ1-2, with 7 bases lining up with TRBD1. The CDR3 loop spans 13 amino acids. Germline-derived CDR1 and CDR2 are SGHAT and FQNNGV. CDR3 sequence (DNA): TGTGCCAGCAGCTTAGAAGGGGGCTATGACTACACCTTC. Protein product: CASSLEGGYDYTF.

This clonotype was detected a few times. The chain carries TRBV20-1 and TRBJ1-2; no clear D. The germline V gene encodes CDR1 DFQATT and CDR2 SNEGSKA (reference sequence). The CDR3 runs 10 residues. V lost 0 bases and J 14 bases, leaving 10 bases between the germline ends. The CDR3 sequence: CSARDHDSTF. CDR3 bases: TGCAGTGCTAGAGATCACGACTCGACCTTC.

Many counts were recorded for this clonotype. V and J are TRBV5-1 and TRBJ2-1; no clear D. The CDR3 totals 14 residues. With 5 bases removed from V and 9 bases from J, the gap between germline ends came to 18 bases. Germline V gene sequence: CDR1 SGHRS, CDR2 YFSETQ. CDR3: CASRRETGLGEQFF. The CDR3 DNA sequence: TGCGCCAGCAGGCGTGAGACTGGGCTCGGTGAGCAGTTCTTC.

In this sample, this clonotype turned up once. The chain has TRBV5-1 and TRBJ2-5, with 12 bases matching TRBD2. The CDR3 sequence is 16 residues long. Looked up from germline, CDR1 is SGHRS and CDR2 is YFSETQ. J lost 9 bases, V lost 4 bases, and 13 bases had no gene match. CDR3 nucleotides: TGCGCCAGCAGCCCGGGACTAGCGGGCCTCACGGGGGCCCAGTACTTC. The encoded protein is CASSPGLAGLTGAQYF.

The chain combines TRBV7-3 with TRBJ2-3; 8 bases are shared with TRBD2. The length of the CDR3 is 15 residues. V shed 7 bases and J 7 bases; nucleotides not matched to a gene: 13. Germline CDR1 and CDR2: SGHTA and FQGTGA. CDR3 sequence reads: CASTGPGLVVYTQYF. In nucleotides, the CDR3 is TGTGCCAGCACCGGACCGGGACTAGTGGTATATACGCAGTATTTT. The variable domain in full, with the rest retrieved from reference TRBV7-3 and TRBJ2-3, is GAGVSQTPSNKVTEKGKYVELRCDPISGHTALYWYRQSLGQGPEFLIYFQGTGAADDSGLPNDRFFAVRPEGSVSTLKIQRTERGDSAVYLCASTGPGLVVYTQYFGPGTRLTVL.

This clonotype has a count of ten or more. V is TRBV7-6 and J is TRBJ1-1, with a tentative D call TRBD1 (5 bases). V lost 2 bases and J 2 bases, leaving 9 bases between the germline ends. In germline, CDR1 is SGHVS, CDR2 FNYEAQ. The CDR3 runs to 14 residues. The CDR3 region is CASSLTGSNTEAFF. The CDR3, as DNA: TGTGCCAGCAGCTTAACAGGCTCAAACACTGAAGCTTTCTTT.

This clonotype was observed a few times. J is TRBJ1-1 and V is TRBV19; D perhaps matches TRBD1 (5 bases). CDR3 length: 12 amino acids. The germline CDR1 and CDR2 sequences are LNHDA and SQIVND (reference sequence). V lost 7 bases and J 7 bases, leaving 13 bases between the germline ends. The CDR3: CASTMGDGEAFF. CDR3 nucleotides: TGTGCCAGTACCATGGGGGACGGTGAAGCTTTCTTT.

This rearrangement joins TRBV7-8 to TRBJ2-2, with 7 bases fitting TRBD2. Germline assignment: CDR1 SGHVS and CDR2 FQNEAQ. The CDR3 runs 14 residues. V was clipped by 5 bases and J by 8 bases; unmatched bases: 8. CDR3 coding DNA: TGTGCCAGCAGCGCTCTTCGGGAGGTGGGGGAGCTGTTTTTT. Its translation is CASSALREVGELFF.

This clonotype was counted a few times. The chain combines TRBV7-6 with TRBJ2-5; 8 bases line up with TRBD2. Losses at the gene ends were 3 bases for V and 2 bases for J; bases not matched to a gene: 8. Germline V gene sequence: CDR1 SGHVS, CDR2 FNYEAQ. The CDR3 spans 16 residues. CDR3 bases: TGTGCCAGCAGCTTGGACGGGGGGGGACCTCAAGAGACCCAGTACTTC. Amino acid sequence: CASSLDGGGPQETQYF.

This clonotype showed up many times. In DNA form, the CDR3 reads TGTGCCAGCAGCTTAGATAGCCTCGGGGGGGAGACCCAGTACTTC. Protein sequence: CASSLDSLGGETQYF. This chain connects TRBV7-2 to TRBJ2-5; 7 bases map to TRBD2. From germline, CDR1 is SGHTA and CDR2 FQGNSA. With V trimmed by 1 base and J by 5 bases, 7 bases remained unmatched. The CDR3 is made up of 15 amino acids.

V is TRBV25-1 and J is TRBJ1-5; the D is unclear. The germline V and J ends were trimmed by 1 base and 3 bases, with 7 bases remaining between them. Germline V CDR1 and CDR2: MGHDK, SYGVNS. The CDR3 is 14 amino acids. CDR3 sequence: CASSEWDTNQPQHF. The CDR3 bases are TGTGCCAGCAGTGAATGGGATACCAATCAGCCCCAGCATTTT.

A note on this clonotype: The junction departs from germline at one end; a sequencing error may be responsible. The CDR3, as DNA: TGTGCCAGCAGCCCAGGGACAGGGAGATCACCCCCCCACTTT. The encoded protein is CASSPGTGRSPPHF. The rearrangement uses TRBV7-6 and TRBJ1-6, with TRBD1 matching over 9 bases. This CDR3 comprises 14 residues. From germline, CDR1 is SGHVS and CDR2 FNYEAQ.

This clonotype was recorded a few times. This chain connects TRBV7-2 to TRBJ1-6; the D gene is possibly TRBD1 (6 bases). From germline, CDR1 is SGHTA and CDR2 FQGNSA. Trimming stripped 5 bases from V and 10 bases from J, with 15 bases between. The CDR3 contains 14 residues. The DNA for the CDR3 is TGTGCCAGCAGCCGCGGGACAACGGGGTCACCCCTCCACTTT. Amino acids: CASSRGTTGSPLHF.

This clonotype was seen ten or more times. This sequence joins TRBV7-2 and TRBJ2-7; TRBD2 is a possible D gene (5 bases). The CDR3 covers 15 residues. The germline gives CDR1 SGHTA, CDR2 FQGNSA. Trimming removed 0 bases from V and 5 bases from J, with 14 bases in between. CDR3 bases: TGTGCCAGCAGCTTAGCGAACGGGGTCCTAGACGAGCAGTACTTC. This codes for CASSLANGVLDEQYF.

The chain joins TRBV6-1 to TRBJ2-2; D call uncertain. The ends were cut back, 1 base at V and 10 bases at J, with 10 bases in the middle. The CDR3 is 13 residues long. In germline, CDR1 is MNHNS, CDR2 SASEGT. The CDR3 bases are TGTGCCAGCAGTGAAGTTATTAAGGAGGAGCTGTTTTTT. This codes for CASSEVIKEELFF.

Turning to this clonotype: A read error may explain this, as a much larger clone is one base away. The chain uses TRBV5-4 and TRBJ2-7, with D perhaps TRBD1 (5 bases). Trimming removed 4 bases at V and 6 bases at J, with 14 bases between. The CDR3 extends over 13 amino acids. In germline, CDR1 is SGHNT, CDR2 YYREEE (reference sequence). Here the CDR3 DNA reads TGTGCCAGCAGCGTGACAGCTACGGGCGAGCAGTACTTC. Its translation is CASSVTATGEQYF.

This clonotype appeared a few times. V and J are TRBV7-6 and TRBJ1-4; D may be TRBD1 (5 bases). The germline V gene has CDR1 SGHVS and CDR2 FNYEAQ. Trimming cost V 4 bases and J 15 bases, with 18 bases left between them. There are 13 residues in the CDR3. The CDR3 DNA sequence: TGTGCCAGCAGCTCCTTCGACAGCTCTACGATGTTTTTT. Its translation is CASSSFDSSTMFF.

This clonotype was found a few times. The chain couples TRBV5-1 to TRBJ1-2, with D tentatively TRBD1 (6 bases). Trimming left V 0 bases short and J 3 bases short, with 9 bases between. The germline V gene encodes CDR1 SGHRS and CDR2 YFSETQ. The CDR3 is 14 residues long. DNA for the CDR3: TGCGCCAGCAGCTTGGCAGGGGAGGACTATGGCTACACCTTC. Amino acids: CASSLAGEDYGYTF.

This clonotype was picked up many times. V and J are TRBV7-3 and TRBJ2-1; 8 bases map to TRBD2. The V gene end was trimmed by 5 bases and the J gene end by 15 bases; junction bases not matched to a gene: 9. Germline lookup yields CDR1 SGHTA and CDR2 FQGTGA. The CDR3 length is 12 residues. DNA for the CDR3: TGTGCCAGCAGCCGGGACAACCGGGAGGGGTTCTTC. It translates to CASSRDNREGFF.

This sequence joins TRBV12-3 or TRBV12-4 and TRBJ2-1, with D perhaps assigned TRBD1 or TRBD2 (6 bases each). This CDR3 comprises 12 residues. V dropped 7 bases and J dropped 7 bases, with 11 bases sitting between them. In nucleotides, the CDR3 is TGTGCCAGCACCTTAGGGGGGAATGAGCAGTTCTTC. This gives the protein CASTLGGNEQFF.

The J gene is TRBJ2-1, the V gene TRBV14; D ambiguous. Germline CDR1 and CDR2: SGHDN and FVKESK. Trimming stripped 4 bases from V and 0 bases from J, with 10 bases between. The CDR3 has 15 residues. CDR3 nucleotide sequence: TGTGCCAGCAGCCTTACACCAAGCTCCTACAATGAGCAGTTCTTC. Protein: CASSLTPSSYNEQFF.

In this sample, this clonotype turned up many times. V usage is TRBV12-3 or TRBV12-4 and J usage is TRBJ2-6; no definite D call. CDR3 length equals 14 residues. The V end lost 7 bases, the J end lost 1 base, and 8 bases lay between the germline ends. The CDR3 loop reads CASTYWSGANVLTF. The DNA for the CDR3 is TGTGCCAGCACCTACTGGTCTGGGGCCAACGTCCTGACTTTC.

This clonotype was seen a handful of times. V gene TRBV4-1 combines with J gene TRBJ1-5, with 9 bases identical to TRBD1. CDR3 length equals 15 residues. Germline loops: CDR1 MGHRA, CDR2 YSYEKL. The V and J ends lost 3 bases and 5 bases, in that order; junction bases with no gene match: 5. CDR3 in DNA: TGCGCCAGCAGCCACAGGACAGGGGCCGATCAGCCCCAGCATTTT. Its translation: CASSHRTGADQPQHF.

This rearrangement joins TRBV20-1 to TRBJ1-2; D gene ambiguous. The CDR3 loop spans 13 amino acids. In germline, CDR1 is DFQATT, CDR2 SNEGSKA (reference sequence). Trimming removed 5 bases at V and 3 bases at J, with 13 bases between. The CDR3 loop reads CSALRTDYYGYTF. As DNA, the CDR3 is TGCAGTGCTCTAAGGACGGACTACTATGGCTACACCTTC.